The clone carrying this T cell receptor (beta chain) was detected a few times. This entry is derived from a study of human T cells and chemical hapten exposure. As for time point: pre-sensitization, week 0. Described treatment: therapeutic diphenylcyclopropenone sensitization with weekly scalp DPC. Each CDR3 protein gets one entry after TCRdb re-called the RACE reads with MiXCR. The data hold about 270,000 distinct CDR3 sequences, with approximately 8% observed a single time. The V end was cut by 5 bases, the J end by 4 bases, with 27 bases between. The CDR3 runs to 18 residues. In germline, CDR1 is MDHEN, CDR2 SYDVKM.

The material was whole blood, obtained in connection with sensitization to the hapten diphenylcyclopropenone (DPC). The chain couples TRBV28 to TRBJ2-7; D could derive from TRBD1 or TRBD2 (6 bases each). The TCR originated in a man aged 18 to 29 with alopecia areata. Some clones in this sample may be carry-over from other donors' samples. The CDR3, as DNA: TGTGCCAGCAGTCCCCTCGTGGGGGGCCCTAGGATAAAATACGAGCAGTACTTC. This sequence encodes CASSPLVGGPRIKYEQYF.